A selection of T cell receptor beta chains follows, all from one sample in a study of PD-L1 blockade in urothelial cancer. Clones were read by immunoSEQ multiplex PCR, and TCRdb kept only the in-frame ones, dropping some. The sample yields 100,000 to 150,000 clones, about 82% seen once. The material was PBMCs, obtained around atezolizumab (anti-PD-L1) treatment. The receptors shown here come from a man aged 50-60 years with urothelial cancer. CDR3s include the opening cysteine and the closing phenylalanine or tryptophan. The D gene is left open where the match is weak. Clone size appears in some rows only: once, few, many, or a class for an expanded clone.

TRBD1	NA	TRBV19	TRBJ1-3	CASSAWTGQSSGNTIYF	TGTGCCAGTAGTGCCTGGACAGGGCAAAGCTCTGGAAACACCATATATTTT
NA	NA	TRBV28	TRBJ2-7	CASRPLTGSPYEQYF	TGTGCCAGCAGGCCCCTCACAGGGTCTCCCTACGAGCAGTACTTC
NA	NA	TRBV6-1	TRBJ2-2	CASRESRGRELFF	TGTGCCAGCAGGGAATCTAGGGGCCGGGAGCTGTTTTTT
TRBD1	NA	TRBV28	TRBJ2-7	CASTLPRQGAYEQYF	TGTGCCAGCACCCTACCCCGACAGGGGGCCTACGAGCAGTACTTC
TRBD1	NA	TRBV29-1	TRBJ1-2	CSVGTGGASGYTF	TGCAGCGTGGGGACAGGGGGCGCGTCTGGCTACACCTTC
TRBD2	once	TRBV11-1	TRBJ2-7	CASSSSTSGYEQYF	TGTGCCAGCAGCTCCTCGACTAGCGGGTACGAGCAGTACTTC
NA	NA	TRBV6-5	TRBJ2-5	CASSYSRWYQETQYF	TGTGCCAGCAGTTACTCGAGATGGTACCAAGAGACCCAGTACTTC
NA	NA	TRBV30	TRBJ2-5	CAWADGKETQYF	TGTGCCTGGGCGGACGGGAAAGAGACCCAGTACTTC
TRBD2	NA	TRBV2	TRBJ2-2	CASRKRETGELFF	TGTGCCAGCAGGAAGCGGGAAACCGGGGAGCTGTTTTTT
NA	NA	TRBV7-2	TRBJ2-3	CASRGIGGTDTQYF	TGTGCCAGCAGGGGGATAGGGGGCACAGATACGCAGTATTTT
TRBD2	NA	TRBV10-3	TRBJ2-5	CAISDHSGSGQETQYF	TGTGCCATCAGTGACCATAGCGGGAGTGGGCAAGAGACCCAGTACTTC
TRBD2	NA	TRBV5-1	TRBJ2-7	CASSRGLAGGLEQYF	TGCGCCAGCAGCCGGGGGCTAGCGGGAGGTCTCGAGCAGTACTTC
NA	NA	TRBV6-1	TRBJ2-7	CAILSKTTSPYEQYF	TGTGCCATACTATCGAAGACTACATCCCCCTACGAGCAGTACTTC
TRBD2	NA	TRBV2	TRBJ2-1	CASGVGRDYNEQFF	TGTGCCAGCGGGGTAGGGAGGGATTACAATGAGCAGTTCTTC
TRBD2	NA	TRBV5-8	TRBJ2-1	CASSSGGSSYNEQFF	TGTGCCAGCAGCTCCGGGGGGAGCTCCTACAATGAGCAGTTCTTC
TRBD2	NA	TRBV19	TRBJ2-1	CASSPLTSGRVNEQFF	TGTGCCAGTAGCCCCCTCACTAGCGGGAGAGTGAATGAGCAGTTCTTC
TRBD2	NA	TRBV7-3	TRBJ2-1	CASSPTRTSGRPSGRNEQFF	TGTGCCAGCAGCCCTACTAGGACTAGCGGGAGGCCCTCAGGGAGGAATGAGCAGTTCTTC
TRBD1	NA	TRBV7-9	TRBJ1-4	CASGDRGPKGEKLFF	TGTGCCAGCGGGGACAGGGGCCCCAAGGGCGAAAAACTGTTTTTT
TRBD1	NA	TRBV9	TRBJ1-3	CASSAQGAGNTIYF	TGTGCCAGCAGCGCGCAGGGGGCTGGAAACACCATATATTTT
NA	NA	TRBV5-1	TRBJ1-1	CASSLVSSEAFF	TGCGCCAGCAGCTTGGTTAGTTCGGAAGCTTTCTTT
NA	NA	TRBV27	TRBJ2-1	CASSERAGEQFF	TGTGCCAGCAGTGAGAGGGCTGGTGAGCAGTTCTTC
NA	NA	TRBV2	TRBJ2-2	CASSVYGGSGELFF	TGTGCCAGCAGTGTGTATGGGGGCTCCGGGGAGCTGTTTTTT
NA	NA	TRBV28	TRBJ2-3	CASGRNTQYF	TGTGCCAGCGGGCGAAATACGCAGTATTTT
NA	NA	TRBV15	TRBJ1-5	CATSNSWGGPRNQPQHF	TGTGCCACCAGCAACTCATGGGGGGGGCCCCGCAATCAGCCCCAGCATTTT
NA	NA	TRBV5-1	TRBJ2-3	CASSLAVETDTQYF	TGCGCCAGCAGCTTGGCGGTAGAAACAGATACGCAGTATTTT
TRBD1	NA	TRBV5-1	TRBJ1-2	CASSLGYRDRDTDGYTF	TGCGCCAGCAGCTTGGGTTACCGGGACAGGGATACTGATGGCTACACCTTC
TRBD2	NA	TRBV5-1	TRBJ2-1	CASSLARTSGPYNEQFF	TGCGCCAGCAGCTTGGCCCGCACTAGCGGGCCTTACAATGAGCAGTTCTTC
TRBD1	NA	TRBV14	TRBJ2-1	CASSPLGTGGFNEQFF	TGTGCCAGCAGCCCACTCGGGACAGGGGGCTTCAATGAGCAGTTCTTC
NA	NA	TRBV25-1	TRBJ2-5	CASSEERWVQETQYF	TGTGCCAGCAGTGAAGAGAGGTGGGTTCAAGAGACCCAGTACTTC
TRBD1	NA	TRBV11-3	TRBJ2-6	CASSPGQGAPGANVLTF	TGTGCCAGCAGCCCGGGACAGGGGGCGCCTGGGGCCAACGTCCTGACTTTC
NA	NA	TRBV7-8	TRBJ1-5	CASSSPGHRGDNQPQHF	TGTGCCAGCAGCTCGCCGGGACACCGAGGGGATAATCAGCCCCAGCATTTT
NA	once	TRBV5-1	TRBJ2-5	CASSITGETQYF	TGCGCCAGCAGCATCACCGGAGAGACCCAGTACTTC
TRBD2	NA	TRBV28	TRBJ2-5	CASSLGLAGYKAVETQYF	TGTGCCAGCAGTTTGGGGCTAGCGGGATATAAGGCCGTAGAGACCCAGTACTTC
TRBD2	NA	TRBV28	TRBJ2-7	CASRGLAGEGHEQYF	TGTGCCAGCCGCGGGCTAGCGGGAGAAGGCCACGAGCAGTACTTC
TRBD2	NA	TRBV10-1	TRBJ2-2	CASSWGGGANTGELFF	TGCGCCAGCAGCTGGGGGGGAGGGGCGAACACCGGGGAGCTGTTTTTT
TRBD1	once	TRBV5-1	TRBJ1-1	CASSQGANTEAFF	TGCGCCAGCAGTCAGGGGGCAAACACTGAAGCTTTCTTT
TRBD2	NA	TRBV5-1	TRBJ2-1	CASSLMLAGAGRNEQFF	TGCGCCAGCAGCTTGATGTTAGCGGGAGCAGGGCGGAATGAGCAGTTCTTC
NA	NA	TRBV6-5	TRBJ2-7	CASSYKHEQYF	TGTGCCAGCAGTTACAAGCACGAGCAGTACTTC
TRBD2	NA	TRBV9	TRBJ2-7	CASSRGTIFYEQYF	TGTGCCAGCAGCCGCGGGACTATCTTCTACGAGCAGTACTTC
TRBD1	NA	TRBV30	TRBJ2-5	CAWGIQGSETQYF	TGTGCCTGGGGGATACAGGGGTCAGAGACCCAGTACTTC
NA	NA	TRBV7-9	TRBJ2-7	CASSHLGRGEQYF	TGTGCCAGCAGTCACTTAGGGCGGGGCGAGCAGTACTTC
NA	NA	TRBV19	TRBJ1-2	CASSIMDIIGSSYGYTF	TGTGCCAGTAGTATAATGGACATCATCGGGTCCAGCTATGGCTACACCTTC
NA	NA	TRBV7-8	TRBJ2-1	CASSFSGGGYNEQFF	TGTGCCAGCAGCTTCTCTGGTGGGGGGTACAATGAGCAGTTCTTC
TRBD1	NA	TRBV7-2	TRBJ2-1	CASSPTVPGQGANEQFF	TGTGCCAGCAGCCCTACGGTCCCGGGACAGGGGGCCAATGAGCAGTTCTTC
TRBD2	NA	TRBV9	TRBJ2-2	CASSVGTSGLSDGELFF	TGTGCCAGCAGCGTAGGGACTAGCGGCCTTTCCGACGGGGAGCTGTTTTTT
TRBD1	NA	TRBV28	TRBJ2-7	CASSLETGGSYEQYF	TGTGCCAGCAGTTTGGAGACAGGGGGGAGCTACGAGCAGTACTTC
TRBD2	NA	TRBV7-2	TRBJ2-1	CASGKREGEQFF	TGTGCCAGCGGGAAGAGGGAGGGTGAGCAGTTCTTC